A single sample is the source of the 22 T cell receptor beta chains below, sequenced in a study of radiation and T cells in renal cell carcinoma. As to time point: blood 2 weeks post-SBRT. Indicated treatment: 15 Gy SBRT to primary tumor, nephrectomy 4 weeks later. Libraries were prepared by immunoSEQ multiplex PCR; TCRdb keeps only in-frame clonotypes and omits some of them. The repertoire holds roughly 150,000 clones, with 87% as singletons. The starting material was blood, obtained from a patient whose treatment included radiotherapy and nephrectomy. Receptor source: a woman in her forties or fifties with renal cell carcinoma.

The gene calls are TRBV9 and TRBJ1-1; 7 bases map to TRBD1. There are 15 residues in the CDR3. The germline V gene encodes CDR1 SGDLS and CDR2 YYNGEE. V was clipped by 3 bases and J by 1 base; unmatched bases: 6. The CDR3 region is CASSASGTANTEAFF. Written as DNA, the CDR3 is TGTGCCAGCAGCGCCTCCGGGACAGCGAACACTGAAGCTTTCTTT.

This chain links TRBV19 with TRBJ1-2; TRBD1 agrees at 7 bases. CDR1 is LNHDA and CDR2 is SQIVND in the germline V gene (reference sequence). The CDR3 totals 12 residues. The V gene end was trimmed by 11 bases and the J gene end by 7 bases; junction bases not matched to a gene: 10. The CDR3 coding sequence is TGTGCCTCACGGACAGGAGGGCTTGGCTACACCTTC. Translation: CASRTGGLGYTF. Looking up the rest from reference TRBV19 and TRBJ1-2 gives the full variable domain: DGGITQSPKYLFRKEGQNVTLSCEQNLNHDAMYWYRQDPGQGLRLIYYSQIVNDFQKGDIAEGYSVSREKKESFPLTVTSAQKNPTAFYLCASRTGGLGYTFGSGTRLTVV.

A single count supports this clone. CDR3 DNA sequence: TGTGCCAGCTCACCAGTTCCGTACAATGAGCAGTTCTTC. Translating gives CASSPVPYNEQFF. V and J are TRBV18 and TRBJ2-1; D not resolved. CDR3 length: 13 residues. The germline V gene encodes CDR1 KGHSH and CDR2 LQKENI. The V end was cut by 2 bases, the J end by 4 bases, with 6 bases between.

V is TRBV5-1 and J is TRBJ1-3; D is unclear. V gave up 1 base and J gave up 2 bases, with 7 bases separating them. The CDR3 totals 14 residues. CDR1 is SGHRS, CDR2 YFSETQ, per germline. The CDR3, as DNA: TGCGCCAGCAGCTTGAGCGGGACTGGAAACACCATATATTTT. It specifies CASSLSGTGNTIYF.

In DNA form, the CDR3 reads TGTGCCAGCAGCTTAATACTAGCGGTCTACAATGAGCAGTTCTTC. Translating gives CASSLILAVYNEQFF. The J gene is TRBJ2-1, the V gene TRBV7-9; 8 nucleotides align to TRBD2. After removal of 2 bases from V and 3 bases from J, the junction contained 3 bases not matched to a gene. Germline V lookup: CDR1 SEHNR, CDR2 FQNEAQ (reference sequence). This CDR3 comprises 15 residues.

This chain uses TRBV29-1 with TRBJ1-1; D is unresolved. The CDR3 runs to 11 residues. Trimming pared 4 bases from V and 6 bases from J, leaving 9 bases between. Germline lookup yields CDR1 SQVTM and CDR2 ANQGSEA. The CDR3 spells CSVVKASEAFF. As DNA, the CDR3 is TGCAGCGTTGTGAAGGCTTCTGAAGCTTTCTTT.

The rearrangement links TRBV2 to TRBJ1-2, with no clear D. The germline V and J ends were trimmed by 3 bases and 0 bases, with 17 bases remaining between them. The germline CDR1 and CDR2 sequences are SNHLY and FYNNEI. The length of the CDR3 is 17 residues. CDR3 sequence reads: CASSETGRGPSNYGYTF. The CDR3 DNA reads as TGTGCCAGCAGTGAGACCGGGCGAGGGCCGTCTAACTATGGCTACACCTTC.

The chain has TRBV19 and TRBJ2-7; TRBD2 matches at 12 bases. Germline lookup yields CDR1 LNHDA and CDR2 SQIVND (reference sequence). CDR3 size: 14 residues. V was pared by 3 bases and J by 3 bases, with 0 bases of the junction left unmatched. The CDR3 here is CASSMTSGSYEQYF. The CDR3 DNA is TGTGCCAGTAGTATGACTAGCGGGAGCTACGAGCAGTACTTC.

The chain links TRBV19 to TRBJ2-5, with TRBD2 identical over 8 bases. From germline, CDR1 is LNHDA and CDR2 SQIVND (reference sequence). This CDR3 has 15 residues. Unmatched junction bases numbered 8, after V lost 5 bases and J lost 3 bases. In DNA form, the CDR3 reads TGTGCCAGTAGTTCCAACAGCGGGGGTAAAGAGACCCAGTACTTC. Protein sequence: CASSSNSGGKETQYF. Drawing the rest from reference TRBV19 and TRBJ2-5, the complete variable domain is DGGITQSPKYLFRKEGQNVTLSCEQNLNHDAMYWYRQDPGQGLRLIYYSQIVNDFQKGDIAEGYSVSREKKESFPLTVTSAQKNPTAFYLCASSSNSGGKETQYFGPGTRLLVL.

On this clone: The sample has other DNA sequences that encode this CDR3 too. The chain employs TRBV5-1 and TRBJ1-5; no clear D gene. CDR1 and CDR2 (germline): SGHRS, YFSETQ. The CDR3 is made up of 15 amino acids. V was trimmed by 1 base and J by 1 base, leaving 9 bases between them. CDR3 in amino acids: CASSLSDSSNQPQHF. The CDR3 DNA sequence: TGCGCCAGCAGCTTGTCGGATTCAAGCAATCAGCCCCAGCATTTT.

The chain has TRBV11-2 and TRBJ2-2; TRBD1 is a possible D gene (6 bases). Germline assignment: CDR1 SGHAT and CDR2 FQNNGV. Deletions cut 0 bases from V and 5 bases from J, with 13 bases between. The CDR3 extends over 16 amino acids. The CDR3 DNA follows: TGTGCCAGCAGCTTAGAGGGGCAGGGGCGGACCGGGGAGCTGTTTTTT. Amino acid sequence: CASSLEGQGRTGELFF.

This chain connects TRBV9 to TRBJ2-3; 10 bases line up with TRBD2. Germline loops: CDR1 SGDLS, CDR2 YYNGEE. Trimming cost V 0 bases and J 1 base; bases outside gene matches: 2. This CDR3 has 16 residues. DNA of the CDR3: TGTGCCAGCAGCGTAGTGAGCGGGGGGGGCACAGATACGCAGTATTTT. It translates to CASSVVSGGGTDTQYF.

The chain carries TRBV5-4 and TRBJ2-3, with D possibly matching TRBD1 (5 bases). With the DNA end fitting TRBJ1-5 better, the J assignment may be wrong. CDR3 length: 12 residues. Germline-derived CDR1 and CDR2 are SGHNT and YYREEE (reference sequence). CDR3 nucleotides: TGTGCCAGCAGCGCGCGGACGGGGGGACAGCATTTT. Encoded protein: CASSARTGGQHF.

This sequence joins TRBV7-6 and TRBJ2-7; 7 nucleotides align to TRBD1. This CDR3 contains 15 residues. Trimming removed 5 bases from V and 5 bases from J; junction bases left unmatched: 12. Germline V gives CDR1 SGHVS, CDR2 FNYEAQ. CDR3 nucleotide sequence: TGTGCCAGCAGCCCTTACAGGGGTCTGACCCACGAGCAGTACTTC. This codes for CASSPYRGLTHEQYF.

The chain employs TRBV18 and TRBJ2-1, with a possible D match to TRBD2 (5 bases). In germline, CDR1 is KGHSH, CDR2 LQKENI. V lost 4 bases and J lost 9, with 19 bases in between. CDR3 size: 15 residues. The CDR3 DNA reads as TGTGCCAGCTCACGCGGACTGGAACTGAAAAGTGAGCAGTTCTTC. As protein: CASSRGLELKSEQFF.

This rearrangement joins TRBV27 to TRBJ2-7; the match to TRBD2 covers 7 bases. Germline CDR1 MNHEY, CDR2 SMNVEV (reference sequence). The CDR3 is made up of 13 amino acids. The junction had 2 bases not matched to a gene; V was cut back by 5 bases and J by 1 base. As DNA, the CDR3 is TGTGCCAGCAGTGCGGGACTATCCTACGAGCAGTACTTC. Translation: CASSAGLSYEQYF.

Remarks on this clone: Its ends do not fully match the called genes, so a read error is possible. The V and J genes are TRBV4-1 and TRBJ2-7; D tentatively reads TRBD1 or TRBD2 (5 bases each). CDR3 length: 14 residues. The germline gives CDR1 MGHRA, CDR2 YSYEKL. CDR3 sequence: CASSQGWDRHEQYF. The CDR3 bases are TGCGCCAGCAGTCAAGGCTGGGACCGCCACGAGCAGTACTTC.

The sample holds one count of this clone. This sequence joins TRBV9 and TRBJ1-5, with D uncertain. The CDR3 is made up of 13 amino acids. With 0 bases removed from V and 7 bases from J, the gap between germline ends came to 8 bases. CDR1 and CDR2 (germline): SGDLS, YYNGEE. CDR3 nucleotide sequence: TGTGCCAGCAGCGTAGATCCGATGCAGCCCCAGCATTTT. It translates to CASSVDPMQPQHF.

V and J are TRBV5-6 and TRBJ1-2; 9 bases are a match to TRBD1. CDR3 length equals 15 residues. In germline, CDR1 is SGHDT, CDR2 YYEEEE. Germline trimming cut 2 bases from V and 4 bases from J; bases unmatched to any gene: 6. For the CDR3, the DNA is TGTGCCAGCAGCTTTACAGGGGGCAAGTTCTATGGCTACACCTTC. Residues: CASSFTGGKFYGYTF.

The genes are TRBV9 and TRBJ2-2; TRBD2 is a possible D gene (6 bases). The V end lost 2 bases, the J end lost 6 bases, and 17 bases lay between the germline ends. Germline-derived CDR1 and CDR2 are SGDLS and YYNGEE. The CDR3 runs to 16 residues. CDR3 residues: CASSVEGRGRSGELFF. The DNA for the CDR3 is TGTGCCAGCAGCGTCGAGGGGCGGGGTCGATCCGGGGAGCTGTTTTTT.

The V call is TRBV4-3, the J call TRBJ2-5, with 12 nucleotides matching TRBD2. V shed 1 base and J 6 bases; nucleotides not matched to a gene: 6. The length of the CDR3 is 16 residues. Germline-derived CDR1 and CDR2 are LGHNA and YSLEER. The CDR3 reads CASSQGLTSGGQTQYF. The CDR3 DNA is TGCGCCAGCAGCCAAGGATTGACTAGCGGGGGACAGACCCAGTACTTC.

CDR3 region: CASSLGTEITDTQYF. DNA for the CDR3: TGTGCCAGCAGCTTAGGGACAGAAATTACAGATACGCAGTATTTT. The rearrangement links TRBV11-3 to TRBJ2-3, with a possible D match to TRBD1 (6 bases). CDR1 and CDR2 from the germline V gene are SGHNT and YENEEA. The CDR3 spans 15 residues. The ends were cut back, 1 base at V and 3 bases at J, with 11 bases in the middle. Full variable domain (missing parts from reference TRBV11-3 and TRBJ2-3): EAGVVQSPRYKIIEKKQPVAFWCNPISGHNTLYWYLQNLGQGPELLIRYENEEAVDDSQLPKDRFSAERLKGVDSTLKIQPAELGDSAVYLCASSLGTEITDTQYFGPGTRLTVL.